The 9 T cell receptor beta chains in this list originate from one sample, sequenced in a study of blood T cell repertoires in COVID-19. The protocol was immunoSEQ multiplex PCR, while the TCRdb copy is restricted to in-frame clones and leaves out a portion. The sample records 250,000 to 300,000 clones, more than 75% being singletons. Sequencing was performed on PBMCs or T cells enriched from blood (not recorded which). These receptors originate from a woman aged 40-49 years with acute COVID-19.

This clone is a singleton in its sample. The rearrangement uses TRBV5-4 and TRBJ1-2; no reliable D call. V lost 2 bases and J 6 bases, leaving 17 bases between the germline ends. The germline V gene has CDR1 SGHNT and CDR2 YYREEE (reference sequence). The CDR3 contains 15 residues. The CDR3 bases are TGTGCCAGCAGCTTATACGGCGCTATTGGAGATGGCTACACCTTC. Protein sequence: CASSLYGAIGDGYTF.

The V gene is TRBV27, the J gene TRBJ2-1; perhaps TRBD1 as D (7 bases). The CDR3 has 15 residues. Germline V gene data show CDR1 as MNHEY and CDR2 as SMNVEV (reference sequence). Trimming took off 3 bases at V and 5 bases at J, with 14 bases between the two ends. The CDR3 nucleotides read TGTGCCAGCAGTTTGACAGGGAGGAAGGACAATGAGCAGTTCTTC. Protein product: CASSLTGRKDNEQFF.

This clone has a single count. The V and J genes are TRBV4-3 and TRBJ1-1, with 9 bases identical to TRBD1. CDR3 length equals 18 residues. Looked up from germline, CDR1 is LGHNA and CDR2 is YSLEER. V gave up 3 bases and J gave up 0 bases; unmatched junction bases: 11. The CDR3 reads CASSHFKTGTGMNTEAFF. The CDR3 DNA reads as TGCGCCAGCAGCCACTTCAAAACCGGGACAGGGATGAACACTGAAGCTTTCTTT.

The V gene is TRBV7-2, the J gene TRBJ1-1; no clear D gene. Germline assignment: CDR1 SGHTA and CDR2 FQGNSA. The CDR3 covers 13 residues. Trimming took 6 bases from V and 1 from J, leaving 9 bases between them. The CDR3, as DNA: TGTGCCAGCAGTCTTGGGAGGAACACTGAAGCTTTCTTT. Translation gives CASSLGRNTEAFF.

The rearrangement links TRBV28 to TRBJ1-2; tentative D call: TRBD1 (6 bases). With 2 bases removed from V and 0 bases from J, the gap between germline ends came to 10 bases. Germline CDR1 and CDR2: MDHEN and SYDVKM. The CDR3 is made up of 15 amino acids. CDR3 in DNA: TGTGCCAGCAGTTTAGTACAGGGCACTAACTATGGCTACACCTTC. Translating gives CASSLVQGTNYGYTF.

The V gene is TRBV6-5, the J gene TRBJ1-5; 10 bases line up with TRBD1. The CDR3 is made up of 15 amino acids. Trimming cost V 4 bases and J 7 bases; bases outside gene matches: 7. Germline CDR1 reads MNHEY; CDR2 reads SVGAGI. The CDR3 sequence is CASSSQTGGGQPQHF. The CDR3, as DNA: TGTGCCAGCAGTTCTCAGACAGGGGGCGGCCAGCCCCAGCATTTT.

The chain recombines TRBV5-5 with TRBJ2-5, with 13 bases that match TRBD2. The CDR3 has 17 residues. The J segment lost 0 bases and the V segment lost 4 bases, leaving 6 bases of the junction unmatched. Germline V lookup: CDR1 SGHKS, CDR2 YYEKEE (reference sequence). CDR3 nucleotide sequence: TGTGCCAGCAGCACAAGGACTAGCGGGAGCCACCAAGAGACCCAGTACTTC. Translated, it gives CASSTRTSGSHQETQYF.

The rearrangement links TRBV7-2 to TRBJ1-5, with unresolved D. V was cut by 1 base and J by 0 bases, with 7 bases left in between. Germline V gene data show CDR1 as SGHTA and CDR2 as FQGNSA. There are 15 residues in the CDR3. The CDR3 DNA sequence: TGTGCCAGCAGCTTAGGCGGATATAGCAATCAGCCCCAGCATTTT. It yields the protein CASSLGGYSNQPQHF. Full variable domain (outside the CDR3, taken from reference TRBV7-2 and TRBJ1-5): GAGVSQSPSNKVTEKGKDVELRCDPISGHTALYWYRQSLGQGLEFLIYFQGNSAPDKSGLPSDRFSAERTGGSVSTLTIQRTQQEDSAVYLCASSLGGYSNQPQHFGDGTRLSIL.

V and J are TRBV7-3 and TRBJ1-1; no definite D call. V was shortened by 1 base and J by 1 base, with 10 bases between the two germline ends. The germline V gene encodes CDR1 SGHTA and CDR2 FQGTGA. The CDR3 length is 15 residues. CDR3 in amino acids: CASSLRAGTNTEAFF. The CDR3 DNA sequence: TGTGCCAGCAGCTTAAGAGCAGGCACGAACACTGAAGCTTTCTTT.